This T cell receptor beta chain was identified during a study of T-cell reconstitution after alpha-beta-depleted transplantation in children. Broader study findings: About two months after transplant, alpha-beta T cells reportedly came from several hundred expanded graft clones.

This clonotype was counted at least ten times. Its cognate antigen is unknown. V lost 0 bases to trimming and J lost 9 bases, with 10 bases between them. This CDR3 has 13 amino acids. CDR1 and CDR2 (germline): SGHRS, YFSETQ. Unique molecular identifiers were used in preparing the TCRbeta library. In TCRdb, the PCR reads were re-called with MiXCR into one record per CDR3 protein. The sample consists of 220,000 or so distinct CDR3 sequences, under 9.5% of them appearing once. The sample in question was PBMCs, mostly from graft donor cells, obtained 180 days after TCRalphabeta/CD19-depleted stem cell transplant. The V call is TRBV5-1, the J call TRBJ2-1, with D possibly TRBD2 on 6 matching bases. The receptor's source is a male patient under 18 who had a stem cell transplant for acute lymphoblastic leukemia, so the T cells may come from the graft donor. For the CDR3, the DNA is TGCGCCAGCAGCTTGGCAGGGCGGGGTGAGCAGTTCTTC. Its translation: CASSLAGRGEQFF.